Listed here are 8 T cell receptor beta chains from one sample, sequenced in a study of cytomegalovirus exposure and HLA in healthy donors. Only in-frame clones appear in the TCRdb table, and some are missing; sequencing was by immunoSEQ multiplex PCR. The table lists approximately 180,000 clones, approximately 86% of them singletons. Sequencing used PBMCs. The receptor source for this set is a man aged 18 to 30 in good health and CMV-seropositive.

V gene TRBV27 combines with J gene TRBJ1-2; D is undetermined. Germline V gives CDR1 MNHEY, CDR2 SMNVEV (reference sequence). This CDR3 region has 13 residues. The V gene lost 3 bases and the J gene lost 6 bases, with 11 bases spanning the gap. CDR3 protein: CASSLYLGHGYTF. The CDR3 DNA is TGTGCCAGCAGTTTGTATCTGGGCCATGGCTACACCTTC.

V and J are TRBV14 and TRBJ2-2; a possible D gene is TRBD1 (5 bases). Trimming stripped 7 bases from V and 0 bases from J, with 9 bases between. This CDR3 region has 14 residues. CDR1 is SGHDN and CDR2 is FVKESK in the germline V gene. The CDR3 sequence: CASTGIANTGELFF. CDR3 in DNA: TGTGCCAGCACAGGGATCGCGAACACCGGGGAGCTGTTTTTT.

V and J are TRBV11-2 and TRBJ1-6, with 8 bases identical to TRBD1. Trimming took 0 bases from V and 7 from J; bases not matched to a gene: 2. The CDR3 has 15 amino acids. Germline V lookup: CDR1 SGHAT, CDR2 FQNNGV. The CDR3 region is CASSLETGGNSPLHF. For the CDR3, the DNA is TGTGCCAGCAGCTTAGAAACAGGGGGAAATTCACCCCTCCACTTT. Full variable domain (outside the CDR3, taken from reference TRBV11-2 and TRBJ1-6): EAGVAQSPRYKIIEKRQSVAFWCNPISGHATLYWYQQILGQGPKLLIQFQNNGVVDDSQLPKDRFSAERLKGVDSTLKIQPAKLEDSAVYLCASSLETGGNSPLHFGNGTRLTVT.

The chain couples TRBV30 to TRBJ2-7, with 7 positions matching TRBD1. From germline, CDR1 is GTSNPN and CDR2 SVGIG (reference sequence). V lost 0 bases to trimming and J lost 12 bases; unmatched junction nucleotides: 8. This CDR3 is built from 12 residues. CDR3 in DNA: TGTGCCTGGAGTGTTGGGACAGCGGTTACGTACTTC. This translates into CAWSVGTAVTYF.

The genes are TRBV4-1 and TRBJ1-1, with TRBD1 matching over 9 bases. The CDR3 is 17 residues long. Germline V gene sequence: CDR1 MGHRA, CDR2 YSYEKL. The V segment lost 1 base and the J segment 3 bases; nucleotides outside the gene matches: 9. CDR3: CASSQGGDRVVYTEAFF. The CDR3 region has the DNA TGCGCCAGCAGCCAAGGGGGGGACAGGGTGGTTTACACTGAAGCTTTCTTT.

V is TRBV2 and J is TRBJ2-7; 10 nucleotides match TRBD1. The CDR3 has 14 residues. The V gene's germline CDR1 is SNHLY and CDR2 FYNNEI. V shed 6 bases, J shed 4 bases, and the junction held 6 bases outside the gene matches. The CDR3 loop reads CASSETGGGYEQYF. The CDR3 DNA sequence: TGTGCCAGCAGCGAGACAGGGGGCGGGTACGAGCAGTACTTC.

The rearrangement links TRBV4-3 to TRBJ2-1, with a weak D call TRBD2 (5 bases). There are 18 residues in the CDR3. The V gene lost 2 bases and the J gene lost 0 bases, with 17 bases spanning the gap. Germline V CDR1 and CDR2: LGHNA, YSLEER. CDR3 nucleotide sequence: TGCGCCAGCAGCCAAAGAGCGGCGATTAGAGGCTCCTACAATGAGCAGTTCTTC. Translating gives CASSQRAAIRGSYNEQFF.

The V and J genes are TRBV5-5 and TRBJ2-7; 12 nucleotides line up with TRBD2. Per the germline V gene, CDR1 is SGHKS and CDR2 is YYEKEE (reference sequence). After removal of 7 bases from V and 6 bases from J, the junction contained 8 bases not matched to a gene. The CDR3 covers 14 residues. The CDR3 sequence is CASDLAGGLGEQYF. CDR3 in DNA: TGTGCCAGCGACCTAGCGGGGGGGCTGGGCGAGCAGTACTTC.